This TCR beta chain emerged from a study of blood T cell repertoires in COVID-19. Study-wide background: The United States, Italy and Spain were the sources of the acute and convalescent COVID-19 samples.

The germline V gene encodes CDR1 MDHEN and CDR2 SYDVKM. V lost 3 bases and J 10 bases, leaving 10 bases between the germline ends. CDR3 length: 13 residues. Original processing notes: Estimation of nucleated cell counts relied on the amplification of reference gene primers. TCRdb's table, derived via immunoSEQ multiplex PCR, lists solely in-frame clones and lacks some. That table supplies the V and J calls and clone size; D and trimming were determined from the DNA. The sample has over 80,000 clones, 91% seen once. Input material: peripheral blood. The rearrangement joins TRBV28 to TRBJ1-6; D is possibly TRBD1 (5 bases). This receptor was obtained from a human donor with active COVID-19. The donor label of this sample is uncertain. In nucleotides, the CDR3 is TGTGCCAGCAGTTTGTTGGGGCCCTCACCCCTCCACTTT. Translation: CASSLLGPSPLHF.